This T cell receptor (beta chain) was recorded in a study of cytomegalovirus exposure and HLA in healthy donors. This PCR relied on a set of 60 Vbeta primers and 13 Jbeta primers. Sequencing was performed with immunoSEQ multiplex PCR; in TCRdb, only in-frame clones are kept and a portion is missing. This table has about 130,000 clones, around three quarters appearing once. Turning to this clone: This sample also contains other DNA sequences that code for the same CDR3.

The ends were cut back, 0 bases at V and 7 bases at J, with 10 bases in the middle. CDR3 length: 14 amino acids. CDR1 and CDR2 (germline): SGHRS, YFSETQ. The sequenced sample was PBMCs. This TCR was sampled from a man younger than 45 in good health and CMV-seronegative. The gene calls are TRBV5-1 and TRBJ1-4; perhaps TRBD1 as D (6 bases). This chain's CDR3 is CASSLGQGTEKLFF. CDR3 nucleotides: TGCGCCAGCAGCTTGGGGCAGGGGACTGAAAAACTGTTTTTT.